The 12 T cell receptor beta chains presented below share a single source sample, sequenced in a study of PD-1 blockade in classical Hodgkin lymphoma. Sample time point: cycle 4 day 1 (C4D1), after five to seven weeks of nivolumab. All patients relapsed after autologous stem cell transplantation, and brentuximab vedotin exposure varied. This table comes from immunoSEQ multiplex PCR, and its TCRdb copy is limited to in-frame clones, with some not included. Of some 96,000 clones listed, about 93% are singletons. This material consisted of peripheral blood mononuclear cells (PBMCs), taken before the fourth cycle of nivolumab. These receptors were taken from a human donor with classical Hodgkin lymphoma.

A word on this clone: The sample has other DNA sequences that encode this CDR3 too. The V gene is TRBV5-1, the J gene TRBJ1-1, with a possible D match to TRBD1 (5 bases). CDR1 and CDR2 (germline): SGHRS, YFSETQ. The CDR3 is made up of 13 amino acids. V was cut by 3 bases and J by 2 bases, with 8 bases left in between. CDR3 bases: TGCGCCAGCAGCTCAGGGCCAAACACTGAAGCTTTCTTT. Translated: CASSSGPNTEAFF.

The chain recombines TRBV7-9 with TRBJ2-2, with 9 nucleotides matching TRBD1. The J segment lost 4 bases and the V segment lost 2 bases, leaving 8 bases of the junction unmatched. Per germline, CDR1 SEHNR and CDR2 FQNEAQ (reference sequence). The CDR3 is 17 residues long. The CDR3 DNA is TGTGCCAGCAGCTTATTTTACGGACAGGGGCGCACCGGGGAGCTGTTTTTT. This encodes CASSLFYGQGRTGELFF. The whole variable domain, remainder taken from reference TRBV7-9 and TRBJ2-2, is DTGVSQNPRHKITKRGQNVTFRCDPISEHNRLYWYRQTLGQGPEFLTYFQNEAQLEKSRLLSDRFSAERPKGSFSTLEIQRTEQGDSAMYLCASSLFYGQGRTGELFFGEGSRLTVL.

The chain recombines TRBV10-2 with TRBJ2-7; 7 nucleotides line up with TRBD1. This CDR3 has 15 residues. Trimming took 6 bases from V and 0 from J; bases not matched to a gene: 8. CDR1 and CDR2 (germline): WSHSY, SAAADI. CDR3 loop: CASSGQVFYSYEQYF. In DNA, the CDR3 is TGCGCCAGCAGCGGACAGGTCTTTTACTCCTACGAGCAGTACTTC.

The chain uses TRBV4-1 and TRBJ2-7; 12 bases are shared with TRBD2. The CDR3 runs to 15 residues. V dropped 4 bases and J dropped 5; count of bases not matched to a gene: 6. Germline V lookup: CDR1 MGHRA, CDR2 YSYEKL. CDR3 sequence reads: CASSPATSGGHEQYF. The DNA of the CDR3 is TGCGCCAGCAGCCCCGCGACTAGCGGGGGCCACGAGCAGTACTTC.

The rearrangement uses TRBV11-2 and TRBJ1-2; no clear D. Per germline, CDR1 SGHAT and CDR2 FQNNGV. CDR3 length: 19 residues. Trimming took off 2 bases at V and 3 bases at J, with 25 bases between the two ends. This CDR3 is CASSLPTRIMEEADYGYTF. The CDR3 bases are TGTGCCAGCAGCTTACCAACCCGCATTATGGAGGAGGCGGACTATGGCTACACCTTC.

The genes are TRBV6-5 and TRBJ2-7; 10 bases are shared with TRBD2. The CDR3 has 14 residues. Unmatched junction bases numbered 5, after V lost 6 bases and J lost 3 bases. Germline CDR1 reads MNHEY; CDR2 reads SVGAGI. In nucleotides, the CDR3 is TGTGCCAGCAGCCGTCGGACTAGCGGCTACGAGCAGTACTTC. Translated: CASSRRTSGYEQYF.

Of note for this clone: One junction end does not reproduce the germline sequence, and a read error may be involved. This chain uses TRBV6-6 with TRBJ2-5; perhaps TRBD1 as D (5 bases). The CDR3 runs to 11 residues. Germline V lookup: CDR1 MNHNY, CDR2 SVGAGI (reference sequence). This CDR3 is CASSDGHTPYF. DNA of the CDR3: TGTGCCAGCAGCGATGGACACACCCCGTACTTC.

V is TRBV6-5 and J is TRBJ2-7; no clear D. Deletions cut 6 bases from V and 0 bases from J, with 9 bases between. CDR1 and CDR2 from the germline V gene are MNHEY and SVGAGI. The CDR3 spans 13 residues. The CDR3 DNA reads TGTGCCAGCAGAGAAGATACCTCCTACGAGCAGTACTTC. Protein: CASREDTSYEQYF.

The rearrangement joins TRBV5-5 to TRBJ2-1; 11 nucleotides match TRBD2. CDR1 SGHKS and CDR2 YYEKEE come from the germline V gene (reference sequence). There are 18 residues in the CDR3. The V segment lost 4 bases and the J segment 3 bases; nucleotides outside the gene matches: 12. CDR3 sequence (DNA): TGTGCCAGCAGCCAAACTAGCGGGGGTAGATTATACTACAATGAGCAGTTCTTC. Its protein product is CASSQTSGGRLYYNEQFF.

This clone was seen a handful of times. J is TRBJ1-2 and V is TRBV19; 7 nucleotides match TRBD1. Germline V gene sequence: CDR1 LNHDA, CDR2 SQIVND (reference sequence). V lost 3 bases, J lost 5 bases, and 6 bases stayed unmatched. The CDR3 length is 14 residues. The CDR3 sequence is CASSMVGQTYGYTF. CDR3 sequence (DNA): TGTGCCAGTAGTATGGTGGGACAGACTTATGGCTACACCTTC.

In its sample, this clone was seen a few times. The chain links TRBV30 to TRBJ2-3; D unresolved. Looked up from germline, CDR1 is GTSNPN and CDR2 is SVGIG (reference sequence). The CDR3 contains 14 residues. The V end was cut by 2 bases, the J end by 3 bases, with 12 bases between. The CDR3 DNA is TGTGCCTGGAGTCAAGGCTTTGGGACAGATACGCAGTATTTT. This sequence encodes CAWSQGFGTDTQYF.

This rearrangement joins TRBV28 to TRBJ2-2; tentative D call: TRBD2 (6 bases). CDR1 MDHEN and CDR2 SYDVKM come from the germline V gene. Deletions cut 6 bases from V and 8 bases from J, with 13 bases between. This CDR3 region has 13 residues. The CDR3: CASSRLEVGELFF. CDR3 DNA sequence: TGTGCCAGCAGCCGACTAGAAGTAGGGGAGCTGTTTTTT.